These 17 T cell receptor beta chains were sequenced from one sample in a study of T cells in Graves' hyperthyroidism and ophthalmopathy. What was amplified from RNA transcripts were TCR beta CDR3 regions. First-round RT-PCR targeting the TCR CDR3 was performed with the HTBI primer set. TCRdb fed the multiplex PCR reads into MiXCR, producing one record per CDR3 protein. The sample has roughly 800,000 distinct CDR3 sequences, over 35% seen once. The sample consisted of blood. The receptors were sampled from a man aged 18 to 30 with Graves' hyperthyroidism.

This clonotype was observed once. The chain is built from TRBV25-1 and TRBJ2-5, with 7 bases that match TRBD1. The CDR3 is made up of 12 amino acids. Germline trimming cut 11 bases from V and 5 bases from J; bases unmatched to any gene: 8. In germline, CDR1 is MGHDK, CDR2 SYGVNS. The CDR3 DNA follows: TGTGCCTGGAGTGTACAGGGGGAGACCCAGTACTTC. Amino acids: CAWSVQGETQYF. The whole variable domain, remainder taken from reference TRBV25-1 and TRBJ2-5, is EADIYQTPRYLVIGTGKKITLECSQTMGHDKMYWYQQDPGMELHLIHYSYGVNSTEKGDLSSESTVSRIRTEHFPLTLESARPSHTSQYLCAWSVQGETQYFGPGTRLLVL.

J is TRBJ2-7 and V is TRBV12-3 or TRBV12-4; D remains unclear. The ends were cut back, 4 bases at V and 3 bases at J, with 10 bases in the middle. The CDR3 has 13 residues. The CDR3, as DNA: TGTGCCAGCAGTTACACGGCGGACTACGAGCAGTACTTC. Encoded protein: CASSYTADYEQYF.

The chain carries TRBV7-8 and TRBJ1-1; D gene uncertain. The germline CDR1 and CDR2 sequences are SGHVS and FQNEAQ. The ends were cut back, 5 bases at V and 1 base at J, with 14 bases in the middle. This CDR3 is 15 amino acids long. DNA of the CDR3: TGTGCCAGCAGCCCCGTCCCGTTCAGGAACACTGAAGCTTTCTTT. The encoded protein is CASSPVPFRNTEAFF.

This clonotype occurred a few times. The rearrangement uses TRBV19 and TRBJ2-7; the D gene is possibly TRBD2 (7 bases). The CDR3 covers 13 residues. Germline lookup yields CDR1 LNHDA and CDR2 SQIVND (reference sequence). The ends were cut back, 6 bases at V and 4 bases at J, with 13 bases in the middle. The CDR3 DNA reads TGTGCCAGTAGAGGACAGCGGGGTTACGAGCAGTACTTC. Protein sequence: CASRGQRGYEQYF.

The V gene is TRBV5-4, the J gene TRBJ1-1; perhaps TRBD1 as D (6 bases). V was clipped by 6 bases and J by 6 bases, with 21 bases between them. The CDR3 covers 15 residues. Germline CDR1 reads SGHNT; CDR2 reads YYREEE (reference sequence). CDR3 nucleotide sequence: TGTGCCAGCAACTATATGACAGGTCCAAATTCTGAAGCTTTCTTT. Translated: CASNYMTGPNSEAFF.

In its sample, this clonotype was seen once. The rearrangement uses TRBV2 and TRBJ1-2; D remains unclear. Germline CDR1 and CDR2: SNHLY and FYNNEI. This CDR3 comprises 14 residues. V lost 1 base and J lost 5, with 11 bases in between. CDR3 DNA sequence: TGTGCCAGCAGTGAAGAACAGAGACTTTATGGCTACACCTTC. The encoded protein is CASSEEQRLYGYTF.

This clonotype was seen many times. This chain uses TRBV2 with TRBJ1-4, with D tentatively TRBD1 (5 bases). Germline CDR1 reads SNHLY; CDR2 reads FYNNEI. The CDR3 extends over 15 amino acids. V gave up 10 bases and J gave up 0 bases, with 15 bases separating them. Written as DNA, the CDR3 is TGTGCCACCCGCCGGGACTCTCCAACTAATGAAAAACTGTTTTTT. This gives the protein CATRRDSPTNEKLFF.

This clonotype was observed a single time. V and J are TRBV15 and TRBJ2-7; 8 bases agree with TRBD2. Germline V CDR1 and CDR2: LNHNV, YYDKDF (reference sequence). J lost 5 bases, V lost 1 base, and 10 bases had no gene match. The CDR3 length is 16 residues. The DNA of the CDR3 is TGTGCCACCAGCAGAGGTGAAACGGGAGGGCACGACGAGCAGTACTTC. Its translation: CATSRGETGGHDEQYF.

A word on this clonotype: One junction end does not reproduce the germline sequence, and a read error may be involved. This sequence joins TRBV7-2 and TRBJ2-6; D ambiguous. Germline V gives CDR1 SGHTA, CDR2 FQGNSA. There are 15 residues in the CDR3. CDR3: CASSDLGSGANVLTF. CDR3 nucleotides: TGTGCTAGCAGCGATTTGGGTTCTGGGGCCAACGTCCTGACTTTC. Variable domain in full (rest from reference TRBV7-2 and TRBJ2-6): GAGVSQSPSNKVTEKGKDVELRCDPISGHTALYWYRQSLGQGLEFLIYFQGNSAPDKSGLPSDRFSAERTGGSVSTLTIQRTQQEDSAVYLCASSDLGSGANVLTFGAGSRLTVL.

Turning to this clonotype: Since the CDR3 does not end with the conserved phenylalanine or tryptophan, this likely comes from a read error. The rearrangement uses TRBV12-3 or TRBV12-4 and TRBJ1-1; D is undetermined. This CDR3 has 13 amino acids. The V gene lost 3 bases and the J gene lost 2 bases, with 7 bases spanning the gap. CDR3 DNA sequence: TGTGCCAGCAGTTTCACATCTAACACTGAAGCTTTCCTT. Translation gives CASSFTSNTEAFL.

This clonotype was observed many times. The V gene is TRBV7-2, the J gene TRBJ2-5, with TRBD1 matching 9 bases. The CDR3 is made up of 15 amino acids. Germline CDR1 and CDR2: SGHTA and FQGNSA. With 2 bases clipped from V and 5 bases from J, the junction kept 6 bases outside the gene matches. The CDR3 here is CASSLTGTGSETQYF. The CDR3 coding sequence is TGTGCCAGCAGCTTAACCGGGACAGGGTCCGAGACCCAGTACTTC.

The genes are TRBV7-8 and TRBJ2-7; D is unclear. Trimming removed 5 bases at V and 3 bases at J, with 14 bases between. The germline V gene has CDR1 SGHVS and CDR2 FQNEAQ. This CDR3 is 14 amino acids long. The CDR3 DNA sequence: TGTGCCAGCAGCCCCCAGAACAGTCACTACGAGCAGTACTTC. It codes for CASSPQNSHYEQYF.

The rearrangement links TRBV2 to TRBJ2-5, with 15 nucleotides matching TRBD2. Germline CDR1 is SNHLY and CDR2 is FYNNEI. CDR3 length: 14 residues. Trimming took 8 bases from V and 5 from J; bases not matched to a gene: 3. Written as DNA, the CDR3 is TGTGCCAGCGGACTAGCGGGGGGGGACGAGACCCAGTACTTC. As protein: CASGLAGGDETQYF.

The rearrangement joins TRBV29-1 to TRBJ2-5; D gene uncertain. The CDR3 extends over 10 amino acids. Trimming pared 6 bases from V and 5 bases from J, leaving 7 bases between. Per the germline V gene, CDR1 is SQVTM and CDR2 is ANQGSEA. The CDR3 DNA reads TGCAGCGTGCGCAGTGAGACCCAGTACTTC. It specifies CSVRSETQYF.

With regard to this clonotype: At one end the junction does not follow the germline gene, possibly because of a read error. The rearrangement uses TRBV10-2 and TRBJ2-5, with 7 positions matching TRBD1. The CDR3 length is 15 residues. In germline, CDR1 is WSHSY, CDR2 SAAADI. CDR3 loop: CAWSRQGVSQETQYF. Written as DNA, the CDR3 is TGTGCCTGGAGTCGCCAGGGGGTTTCCCAAGAGACCCAGTACTTC.

The chain joins TRBV9 to TRBJ2-2, with D possibly being TRBD2 (6 bases). The V gene's germline CDR1 is SGDLS and CDR2 YYNGEE. Trimming took off 4 bases at V and 5 bases at J, with 15 bases between the two ends. The CDR3 is made up of 15 amino acids. The CDR3 spells CASSSRAAGTGELFF. The CDR3 DNA reads TGTGCCAGCAGCTCCCGGGCAGCGGGTACCGGGGAGCTGTTTTTT.

This clonotype was counted ten times or more. One junction end disagrees with the germline gene, perhaps due to a read error. This sequence joins TRBV20-1 and TRBJ1-1; TRBD1 aligns across 8 bases. The CDR3 is made up of 11 amino acids. CDR1 and CDR2 from the germline V gene are DFQATT and SNEGSKA (reference sequence). The CDR3 nucleotides read TGCAGTGCTTCTACCCGGACGGGACAGGCCTTT. Translated: CSASTRTGQAF.